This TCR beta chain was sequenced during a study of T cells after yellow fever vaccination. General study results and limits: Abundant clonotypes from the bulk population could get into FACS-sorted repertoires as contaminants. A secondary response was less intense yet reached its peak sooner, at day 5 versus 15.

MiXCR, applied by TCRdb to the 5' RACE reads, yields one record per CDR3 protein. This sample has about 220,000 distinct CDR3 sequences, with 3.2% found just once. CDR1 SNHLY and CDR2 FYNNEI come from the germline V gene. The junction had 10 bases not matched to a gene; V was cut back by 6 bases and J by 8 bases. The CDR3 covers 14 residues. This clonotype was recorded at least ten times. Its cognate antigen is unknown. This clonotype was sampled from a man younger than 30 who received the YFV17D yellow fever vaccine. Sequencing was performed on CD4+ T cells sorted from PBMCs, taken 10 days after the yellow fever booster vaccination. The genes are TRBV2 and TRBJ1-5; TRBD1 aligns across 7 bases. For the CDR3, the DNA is TGTGCCAGCAGATCCCGACAGGGTCAGAAGCCCCAGCATTTT. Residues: CASRSRQGQKPQHF. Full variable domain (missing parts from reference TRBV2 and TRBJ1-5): EPEVTQTPSHQVTQMGQEVILRCVPISNHLYFYWYRQILGQKVEFLVSFYNNEISEKSEIFDDQFSVERPDGSNFTLKIRSTKLEDSAMYFCASRSRQGQKPQHFGDGTRLSIL.